The rows below give T cell receptor beta chains drawn from one sample of a study of T cell responses to AZD1222 COVID-19 vaccine. This table comes from immunoSEQ multiplex PCR, and its TCRdb copy is limited to in-frame clones, with some not included. The sample holds under 200,000 clones, 90% seen once. This material consisted of peripheral blood, taken on day 0 of AZD1222 vaccination. The receptors come from an adult in good health. The CDR3 runs from the conserved cysteine through the conserved F or W. Each record gives: V gene, CDR3 protein.

TRBV7-9 CASSHPRQDEKLFF
TRBV29-1 CSVAEVQGSGYTF
TRBV7-8 CASSQFPLGNQPQHF
TRBV9 CASSLEGELFF
TRBV10-3 CAISPTGSWTEAFF
TRBV27 CASSFWGRTEAFF
TRBV11-3 CASSFFPGARAIYEQYF
TRBV24-1 CATSQGSLNAEAFF
TRBV3-1/TRBV3-2 CASSHGTGHNSPLHF
TRBV5-6 CASSLQGRDQYF
TRBV2 CASSLGGWETQYF
TRBV11-3 CASSFGAGYNEQFF
TRBV6-5 CASRGGGSDYGYTF
TRBV3-1/TRBV3-2 CASSRNLGDTEAFF
TRBV7-8 CASSSFTVGSPGF
TRBV9 CASSVVGRGSYNEQFF
TRBV20-1 CSATGGYGYTF
TRBV23-1 CASSQSSWATGDQETQYF